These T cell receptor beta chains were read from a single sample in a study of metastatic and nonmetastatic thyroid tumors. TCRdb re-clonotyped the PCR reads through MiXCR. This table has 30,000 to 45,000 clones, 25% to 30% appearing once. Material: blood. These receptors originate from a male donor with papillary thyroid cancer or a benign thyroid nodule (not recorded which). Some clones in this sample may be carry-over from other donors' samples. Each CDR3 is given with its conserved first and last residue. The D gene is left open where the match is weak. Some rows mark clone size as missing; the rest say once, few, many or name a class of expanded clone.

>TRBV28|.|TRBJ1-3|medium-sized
CASSSRVPNSGNTIYF
TGTGCCAGCAGTTCCAGGGTACCCAACTCTGGAAACACCATATATTTT
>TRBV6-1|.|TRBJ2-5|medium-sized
CASSSRGQETQYF
TGTGCCAGCAGTTCTCGGGGACAAGAGACCCAGTACTTC
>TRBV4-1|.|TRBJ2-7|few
CASSPQAGGGSDEQYF
TGCGCCAGCAGCCCCCAGGCCGGGGGCGGGAGCGACGAGCAGTACTTC
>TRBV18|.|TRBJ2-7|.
CASSPAAYEQYF
TGTGCCAGCTCACCAGCGGCCTACGAGCAGTACTTC
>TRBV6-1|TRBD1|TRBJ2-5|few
CASSGENRGRETQYF
TGTGCCAGCAGTGGAGAGAACAGGGGGAGAGAGACCCAGTACTTC
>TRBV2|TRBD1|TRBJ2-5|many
CASRAGTGRETQYF
TGTGCCAGCAGAGCCGGGACAGGCCGGGAGACCCAGTACTTC
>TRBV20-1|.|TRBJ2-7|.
CSAGLPGKVYEQYF
TGCAGTGCGGGCCTACCGGGCAAGGTCTACGAGCAGTACTTC
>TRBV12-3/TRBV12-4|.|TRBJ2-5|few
CASSLAGRQETQYF
TGTGCCAGCAGTTTAGCGGGACGACAAGAGACCCAGTACTTC
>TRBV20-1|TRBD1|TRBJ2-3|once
CSARDQGEWRTDTQYF
TGCAGTGCTAGAGATCAGGGGGAGTGGAGGACAGATACGCAGTATTTT
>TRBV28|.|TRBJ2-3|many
CASSSWRAADTQYF
TGTGCCAGCAGTTCTTGGCGGGCAGCAGATACGCAGTATTTT
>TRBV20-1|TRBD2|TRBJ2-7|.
CSANPPPGLQKYEQYF
TGCAGTGCTAATCCCCCCCCGGGACTACAAAAGTACGAGCAGTACTTC
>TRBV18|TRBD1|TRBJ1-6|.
CASSPGTGQGNSPLHF
TGTGCCAGCTCACCCGGGACAGGGCAGGGTAATTCACCCCTACACTTT
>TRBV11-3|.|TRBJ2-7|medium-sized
CASSPSAGAGLYEQYF
TGTGCCAGCAGCCCTTCCGCGGGGGCGGGGCTCTACGAGCAGTACTTC
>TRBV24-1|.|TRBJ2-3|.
CATSTGTAQYF
TGTGCCACCAGTACGGGCACCGCGCAGTATTTT
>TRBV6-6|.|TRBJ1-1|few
CASSYRQPQNQEAFF
TGTGCCAGCAGTTACCGACAGCCCCAGAATCAAGAAGCTTTCTTT
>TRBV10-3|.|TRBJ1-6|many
CAITQGSYNSPLHF
TGTGCCATCACTCAGGGTTCATATAATTCACCCCTCCACTTT
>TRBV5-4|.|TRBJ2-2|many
CASSDQNSRVAGELFF
TGTGCCAGCAGCGACCAGAATTCCCGCGTCGCCGGGGAGCTGTTTTTT
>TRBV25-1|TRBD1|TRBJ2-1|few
CASSDLDRGYQFF
TGTGCTAGCAGTGACTTGGACAGGGGGTATCAGTTCTTC
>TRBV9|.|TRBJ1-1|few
CASSLTPTTEAFF
TGTGCCAGCAGCCTTACCCCAACCACTGAAGCTTTCTTT
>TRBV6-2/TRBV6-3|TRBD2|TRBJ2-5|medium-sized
CASLPGTSGNPGFETQYF
TGTGCCAGCCTACCCGGGACTAGCGGGAACCCCGGATTCGAGACCCAGTACTTC
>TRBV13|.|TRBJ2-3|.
CASSLGSSGGVTDTQYF
TGTGCCAGCAGCTTAGGATCCAGCGGAGGGGTCACAGATACGCAGTATTTT
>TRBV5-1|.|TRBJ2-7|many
CASKGRPYEQYF
TGCGCCAGCAAGGGCCGCCCCTACGAGCAGTACTTC
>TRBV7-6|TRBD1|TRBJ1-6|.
CASSPGGQNSPLHF
TGTGCCAGCAGCCCGGGGGGACAGAATTCACCCCTCCACTTT
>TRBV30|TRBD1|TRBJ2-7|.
CAWSSGGSYEQYF
TGTGCCTGGAGTTCAGGGGGTTCTTACGAGCAGTACTTC
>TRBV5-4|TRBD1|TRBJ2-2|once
CASSFSQGASGELFF
TGTGCCAGCAGCTTTTCACAGGGGGCGTCCGGGGAGCTGTTTTTT
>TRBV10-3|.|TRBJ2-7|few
CAISPGSARRDEQYF
TGTGCCATCAGCCCCGGGTCTGCTAGGCGGGACGAGCAGTACTTC
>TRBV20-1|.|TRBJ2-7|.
CSVLQGKGEQYF
TGCAGTGTACTCCAGGGAAAGGGCGAGCAGTACTTC
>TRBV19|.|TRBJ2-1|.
CASSISGRGRGEQFF
TGTGCCAGTAGTATATCGGGCCGTGGGAGAGGTGAGCAGTTCTTC
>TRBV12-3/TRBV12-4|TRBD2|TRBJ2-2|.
CASSFGGSVGELFF
TGTGCCAGCAGTTTTGGCGGGAGCGTCGGGGAGCTGTTTTTT
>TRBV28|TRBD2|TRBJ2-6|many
CASSLLLAGEISGANVLTF
TGTGCCAGCAGTTTACTGCTAGCGGGAGAGATCTCTGGGGCCAACGTCCTGACTTTC
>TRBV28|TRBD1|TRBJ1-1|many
CASSYRGRGGTEAFF
TGTGCCAGCAGCTACAGGGGCCGGGGGGGGACTGAAGCTTTCTTT
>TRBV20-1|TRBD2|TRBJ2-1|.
CRPSGSVGNEQFF
TGCAGGCCCAGCGGGAGTGTCGGCAATGAGCAGTTCTTC
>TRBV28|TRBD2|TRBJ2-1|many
CASSEPGGSSYNEQFF
TGTGCCAGCAGTGAGCCCGGGGGGAGCTCCTACAATGAGCAGTTCTTC
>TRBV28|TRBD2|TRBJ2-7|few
CATNPPGLADEQYF
TGTGCCACCAACCCTCCGGGACTAGCAGACGAGCAGTACTTC
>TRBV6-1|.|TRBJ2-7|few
CASRSGDSSEQYF
TGTGCCAGCAGAAGTGGGGATTCATCGGAGCAGTACTTC
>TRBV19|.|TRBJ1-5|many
CASSPPGSNQPQHF
TGTGCCAGTAGCCCCCCCGGTAGCAATCAGCCCCAGCATTTT